These 2 T cell receptor beta chains were all obtained from the same sample, sequenced in a study of control samples from healthy donors and cancer patients. The protocol was immunoSEQ multiplex PCR, while the TCRdb copy is restricted to in-frame clones and leaves out a portion. The sample holds 130,000 or so clones, approximately 89% seen once. Sequenced input: PBMCs. These receptor sequences come from a middle-aged man with head and neck cancer.

Remarks on this clone: The same CDR3 also results from other DNA sequences found in this sample. The genes are TRBV27 and TRBJ2-1; tentative D call: TRBD1 (6 bases). V gave up 2 bases and J gave up 5 bases, with 7 bases separating them. Germline loops: CDR1 MNHEY, CDR2 SMNVEV (reference sequence). The CDR3 extends over 13 amino acids. In DNA form, the CDR3 reads TGTGCCAGCAGTTTAGGGACAAACAATGAGCAGTTCTTC. Protein product: CASSLGTNNEQFF.

This clone was found a few times. V and J are TRBV12-3 or TRBV12-4 and TRBJ2-5; the D is unclear. The V gene lost 3 bases and the J gene lost 4 bases, with 9 bases spanning the gap. This CDR3 region has 13 residues. CDR3 region: CASSLRPPETQYF. CDR3 nucleotides: TGTGCCAGCAGTTTGCGTCCCCCAGAGACCCAGTACTTC.